These 25 T cell receptor beta chains originate from one sample sequenced in a study of cytomegalovirus exposure and HLA in healthy donors. Amplification used 60 Vbeta primers and 13 Jbeta primers. Some clones are missing from TCRdb's copy, which holds only in-frame ones; the method was immunoSEQ multiplex PCR. The table has 110,000 to 150,000 clones, around 70% seen once. The sample was PBMCs. The source is a man between 40 and 49 years old in good health and CMV-seronegative.

This chain connects TRBV5-4 to TRBJ1-2, with 11 bases lining up with TRBD1. Germline loops: CDR1 SGHNT, CDR2 YYREEE (reference sequence). This CDR3 spans 15 amino acids. The junction had 6 bases not matched to a gene; V was cut back by 4 bases and J by 4 bases. CDR3 amino acids: CASSLGQGALYGYTF. Written as DNA, the CDR3 is TGTGCCAGCAGCCTCGGACAGGGGGCTCTCTATGGCTACACCTTC.

V usage is TRBV5-1 and J usage is TRBJ2-3; tentative D call: TRBD1 (5 bases). The CDR3 runs to 15 residues. V was shortened by 3 bases and J by 2 bases, with 13 bases between the two germline ends. Germline V gives CDR1 SGHRS, CDR2 YFSETQ. The CDR3 nucleotides are TGCGCCAGCAGCTGGGTGACCAGGGACACAGATACGCAGTATTTT. Amino acid sequence: CASSWVTRDTDTQYF.

This chain links TRBV7-3 with TRBJ2-2, with 9 bases fitting TRBD2. J gave up 3 bases and V 0 bases, and 2 bases lay outside the gene matches. The CDR3 spans 16 residues. Germline CDR1 is SGHTA and CDR2 is FQGTGA. CDR3 sequence (DNA): TGTGCCAGCAGCTTAACGGCGGGGGGGTACACCGGGGAGCTGTTTTTT. Translation: CASSLTAGGYTGELFF.

This clone was seen more than once but under ten times. This chain joins TRBV7-3 and TRBJ1-1; D not resolved. The V gene's germline CDR1 is SGHTA and CDR2 FQGTGA. Trimming took 5 bases from V and 0 from J, leaving 7 bases between them. CDR3 length: 13 residues. The CDR3, as DNA: TGTGCCAGCAGCCTTAATGTGAACACTGAAGCTTTCTTT. Translating gives CASSLNVNTEAFF.

This clone came up once. V and J are TRBV30 and TRBJ2-3; 8 bases agree with TRBD1. The germline V gene encodes CDR1 GTSNPN and CDR2 SVGIG (reference sequence). Trimming at V came to 5 bases and at J to 4 bases, leaving 8 bases not matched to a gene. The CDR3 has 14 amino acids. CDR3 amino acids: CAWRWTGRSDTQYF. The CDR3, as DNA: TGTGCCTGGCGTTGGACAGGGAGGTCAGATACGCAGTATTTT.

A few counts support this clone. This chain uses TRBV6-4 with TRBJ2-3; weak D call: TRBD2 (5 bases). The germline CDR1 and CDR2 sequences are MRHNA and SNTAGT. The CDR3 is 14 residues long. The ends were cut back, 2 bases at V and 4 bases at J, with 10 bases in the middle. The CDR3 spells CASSDLAVSDTQYF. CDR3 nucleotide sequence: TGTGCCAGCAGTGACCTAGCTGTGTCAGATACGCAGTATTTT.

The chain couples TRBV28 to TRBJ2-5, with D possibly matching TRBD1 (5 bases). The CDR3 length is 13 residues. V dropped 11 bases and J dropped 5 bases, with 18 bases sitting between them. The V gene's germline CDR1 is MDHEN and CDR2 SYDVKM. CDR3 in DNA: TGTGCCCCCCGGTTAGGGGATGGGGAGACCCAGTACTTC. Translated, it gives CAPRLGDGETQYF.

The chain carries TRBV2 and TRBJ2-7, with TRBD2 matching over 11 bases. The CDR3 runs 17 residues. Germline trimming cut 4 bases from V and 2 bases from J; bases unmatched to any gene: 10. Germline loops: CDR1 SNHLY, CDR2 FYNNEI. CDR3 residues: CASSVEGSGRVAYEQYF. CDR3 DNA: TGTGCCAGCAGTGTGGAGGGTAGCGGGAGGGTGGCCTACGAGCAGTACTTC.

The CDR3 reads CASSQDGTGNTGELFF. The CDR3 nucleotides read TGCGCCAGCAGCCAAGATGGAACAGGGAACACCGGGGAGCTGTTTTTT. This chain links TRBV4-1 with TRBJ2-2, with a tentative D call TRBD1 (5 bases). Looked up from germline, CDR1 is MGHRA and CDR2 is YSYEKL. The CDR3 length is 16 residues. V lost 0 bases and J lost 1, with 9 bases in between.

The V call is TRBV19, the J call TRBJ1-2; D is undetermined. The germline V and J ends were trimmed by 5 bases and 1 base, with 5 bases remaining between them. The CDR3 is made up of 12 amino acids. The germline gives CDR1 LNHDA, CDR2 SQIVND (reference sequence). The CDR3 DNA reads TGTGCCAGTAGTGTATATAACTATGGCTACACCTTC. Protein sequence: CASSVYNYGYTF.

This clone was detected only a few times. This chain joins TRBV9 and TRBJ2-1; 7 positions match TRBD2. With 6 bases clipped from V and 7 bases from J, the junction kept 10 bases outside the gene matches. The CDR3 spans 14 residues. Germline CDR1 reads SGDLS; CDR2 reads YYNGEE. The CDR3 DNA is TGTGCCAGCAACGTTGCGGGAGTAGCGAATGAGCAGTTCTTC. It codes for CASNVAGVANEQFF.

The chain carries TRBV5-1 and TRBJ1-4; weak D call: TRBD1 (5 bases). This CDR3 has 15 amino acids. The germline V and J ends were trimmed by 0 bases and 7 bases, with 13 bases remaining between them. The germline CDR1 and CDR2 sequences are SGHRS and YFSETQ. The CDR3 nucleotides are TGCGCCAGCAGCTTGGCTCGGGGGATGGGTGAAAAACTGTTTTTT. It encodes CASSLARGMGEKLFF.

This clone has a single count. This sequence joins TRBV7-7 and TRBJ2-5, with TRBD1 matching over 8 bases. CDR3 length: 14 residues. Germline CDR1 is SSHAT and CDR2 is FNYEAQ (reference sequence). The V and J ends lost 5 bases and 0 bases, in that order; junction bases with no gene match: 2. For the CDR3, the DNA is TGTGCCAGCAGCAAGGACAGGGACCAAGAGACCCAGTACTTC. Translating it yields CASSKDRDQETQYF.

The J gene is TRBJ2-7, the V gene TRBV30, with 11 positions matching TRBD1. The V gene's germline CDR1 is GTSNPN and CDR2 SVGIG (reference sequence). The CDR3 consists of 12 residues. Trimming removed 5 bases from V and 3 bases from J; junction bases left unmatched: 0. The CDR3 nucleotides are TGTGCCTGGGGGACAGGGGGCTACGAGCAGTACTTC. Translating it yields CAWGTGGYEQYF.

As regards this clone: One end of the junction varies from germline; a read error may be responsible. This chain joins TRBV6-1 and TRBJ1-5; unclear D gene. The CDR3 is 13 residues long. Germline CDR1 reads MNHNS; CDR2 reads SASEGT. CDR3 DNA sequence: TGTGCCAGCGGGGTGAGGGCCAATCAGCCCCAGAATTTT. Translation: CASGVRANQPQNF.

This clone was detected a few times. The chain carries TRBV14 and TRBJ2-1; maybe TRBD1 (5 bases). Per the germline V gene, CDR1 is SGHDN and CDR2 is FVKESK. The CDR3 has 17 amino acids. Trimming took off 1 base at V and 1 base at J, with 14 bases between the two ends. The CDR3 reads CASSQADKPLSYNEQFF. CDR3 nucleotides: TGTGCCAGCAGCCAAGCGGACAAACCTCTTTCCTACAATGAGCAGTTCTTC.

This clone has just one count. V usage is TRBV10-2 and J usage is TRBJ2-7; D might be TRBD1 (6 bases). Trimming shortened V by 0 bases and J by 5 bases, and 14 bases separated the two germline ends. There are 15 residues in the CDR3. The germline V gene has CDR1 WSHSY and CDR2 SAAADI. The chain's CDR3 is CASSESLQGLNEQYF. The CDR3 nucleotides are TGCGCCAGCAGTGAGTCGTTACAGGGCCTCAACGAGCAGTACTTC.

The CDR3 region has the DNA TGCGCCAGCAGCCAAGAGCTAGTAGGTGTCTCTCTCTTTGATACGCAGTATTTT. Encoded protein: CASSQELVGVSLFDTQYF. The J gene is TRBJ2-3, the V gene TRBV4-1, with D hard to call. The V gene lost 0 bases and the J gene lost 6 bases, with 22 bases spanning the gap. The CDR3 consists of 18 residues. The germline gives CDR1 MGHRA, CDR2 YSYEKL.

This chain uses TRBV10-2 with TRBJ2-1; TRBD2 matches 8 bases. V gave up 7 bases and J gave up 4 bases; unmatched junction bases: 9. The length of the CDR3 is 15 residues. Germline V gene lookup returns CDR1 WSHSY and CDR2 SAAADI. The CDR3, as DNA: TGCGCCAGCACCCAGGGGCGGGGGGTATACAATGAGCAGTTCTTC. Residues: CASTQGRGVYNEQFF.

This clone was counted a few times. CDR3 sequence (DNA): TGTGCCAGCAGCTTTTACAGGGCCACCGGGGAGCTGTTTTTT. Translation gives CASSFYRATGELFF. The chain carries TRBV7-6 and TRBJ2-2, with D possibly being TRBD1 (6 bases). Germline values: CDR1 SGHVS, CDR2 FNYEAQ. Between the trimmed V and J ends, which lost 3 bases and 4 bases, there was a span of 9 bases. The CDR3 runs 14 residues.

The chain is built from TRBV6-6 and TRBJ1-4; 8 bases are shared with TRBD1. Germline V CDR1 and CDR2: MNHNY, SVGAGI (reference sequence). The CDR3 extends over 14 amino acids. V shed 2 bases and J 7 bases; nucleotides not matched to a gene: 3. The DNA of the CDR3 is TGTGCCAGCAGTTACGGTCAGGGGGCTGAAAAACTGTTTTTT. This codes for CASSYGQGAEKLFF.

V and J are TRBV6-1 and TRBJ2-3; D remains ambiguous. V gave up 6 bases and J gave up 4 bases, with 5 bases separating them. From germline, CDR1 is MNHNS and CDR2 SASEGT. This CDR3 has 11 residues. CDR3 nucleotides: TGTGCCAGCAGATTCTCAGATACGCAGTATTTT. Translation: CASRFSDTQYF.

In nucleotides, the CDR3 is TGTGCCAGCAGTTACTCGAAGGGACAGATCACAGATACGCAGTATTTT. Translating gives CASSYSKGQITDTQYF. The chain couples TRBV6-5 to TRBJ2-3; 7 bases align to TRBD1. Unmatched junction bases numbered 5, after V lost 0 bases and J lost 2 bases. This CDR3 has 16 residues. Germline CDR1 is MNHEY and CDR2 is SVGAGI.

The chain employs TRBV14 and TRBJ2-7; 10 positions match TRBD2. CDR1 is SGHDN, CDR2 FVKESK, per germline. V was pared by 6 bases and J by 12 bases, with 14 bases of the junction left unmatched. There are 14 residues in the CDR3. Written as DNA, the CDR3 is TGTGCCAGCAGTCGTGGGGCTACTAGCGGGATGGTGTACTTC. Protein: CASSRGATSGMVYF. Full variable domain (rest looked up from reference TRBV14 and TRBJ2-7): EAGVTQFPSHSVIEKGQTVTLRCDPISGHDNLYWYRRVMGKEIKFLLHFVKESKQDESGMPNNRFLAERTGGTYSTLKVQPAELEDSGVYFCASSRGATSGMVYFGPGTRLTVT.

This clone was recorded a few times. V and J are TRBV28 and TRBJ1-2, with 10 bases lining up with TRBD1. J gave up 5 bases and V 10 bases, and 13 bases lay outside the gene matches. Germline V gene sequence: CDR1 MDHEN, CDR2 SYDVKM. The CDR3 is made up of 15 amino acids. The CDR3 here is CATQVTGGEVYGYTF. CDR3 nucleotide sequence: TGTGCCACCCAAGTGACAGGGGGCGAGGTATATGGCTACACCTTC.